These T cell receptor beta chains were read from a single sample in a study of T cells in Graves' hyperthyroidism and ophthalmopathy. TCRdb re-derived calls from the multiplex PCR reads in MiXCR, one entry per CDR3 protein. Altogether some 650,000 distinct CDR3 sequences are present, 16% being singletons, with the ten largest covering around 3.5%. Sample: blood. Receptors originate from a woman between 35 and 50 years old with Graves' ophthalmopathy. CDR3s include the opening cysteine and the closing phenylalanine or tryptophan. The D gene is left open where the match is weak. Rows give clone size only sometimes, using once, few, many, or a class for an expanded clone.

TRBD2 . TRBJ2-7 TRBV9 CASSGGLADTYEQYF TGTGCCAGCAGCGGGGGACTAGCGGACACCTACGAGCAGTACTTC
TRBD2 many TRBJ2-3 TRBV20-1 CSASRLAGKDTQYF TGCAGTGCTAGTAGGCTAGCGGGAAAAGATACGCAGTATTTT
. many TRBJ2-7 TRBV18 CASSPPNRDYEQYF TGTGCCAGCTCACCACCGAACAGGGACTACGAGCAGTACTTC
TRBD1 . TRBJ2-1 TRBV19 CASSIGRGHEQFF TGTGCCAGTAGTATCGGCAGGGGGCACGAGCAGTTCTTC
TRBD1 many TRBJ1-6 TRBV2 CASSGQGVGKGSPLHF TGTGCCAGCAGCGGACAGGGGGTGGGGAAGGGTTCACCCCTCCACTTT
TRBD2 few TRBJ2-2 TRBV27 CASSFDGRGTGELFF TGTGCCAGCAGTTTTGACGGGAGGGGCACCGGGGAGCTGTTTTTT
TRBD2 few TRBJ2-7 TRBV6-1 CASRLSTSTYEQYF TGTGCCAGCAGACTCTCGACTAGCACCTACGAGCAGTACTTC
TRBD1 many TRBJ1-2 TRBV3-1 CASSQVLGGGYGYTF TGTGCCAGCAGCCAAGTATTAGGGGGCGGATATGGCTACACCTTC
. . TRBJ1-1 TRBV2 CASTLGAGLNTEAFF TGTGCCAGCACATTAGGGGCGGGGCTGAACACTGAAGCTTTCTTT
. many TRBJ2-7 TRBV11-2 CASSLNEGEQYF TGTGCCAGCAGCTTAAACGAAGGCGAGCAGTACTTC
. many TRBJ1-2 TRBV3-1 CASSQGGRLTNYGYTF TGTGCCAGCAGCCAAGGGGGGCGGCTCACTAACTATGGCTACACCTTC
. many TRBJ2-7 TRBV28 CASSNPGRFLSYEQYF TGTGCCAGCAGTAACCCGGGACGGTTCCTTTCCTACGAGCAGTACTTC
TRBD1 . TRBJ1-5 TRBV19 CASSIPTGTGDQPQHF TGTGCCAGTAGTATCCCCACAGGGACAGGAGATCAGCCCCAGCATTTT
. few TRBJ1-1 TRBV2 CASSVWGATEAFF TGTGCCAGCAGTGTATGGGGGGCCACTGAAGCTTTCTTT
. few TRBJ2-3 TRBV12-3/TRBV12-4 CASRPRGGGGPDTQYF TGTGCCAGCAGACCTCGGGGTGGGGGTGGGCCAGATACGCAGTATTTT
. many TRBJ1-1 TRBV6-1 CASSELQGNTEAFF TGTGCCAGCAGTGAACTTCAGGGGAACACTGAAGCTTTCTTT
TRBD1 many TRBJ1-2 TRBV12-3/TRBV12-4 CASSSTGDYGYTF TGTGCCAGCAGCTCTACAGGGGACTATGGCTACACCTTC
TRBD2 few TRBJ2-2 TRBV11-2 CASSLYGEGGELFF TGTGCCAGCAGCTTATATGGGGAGGGCGGGGAGCTGTTTTTT
TRBD1 . TRBJ1-1 TRBV20-1 CSAHRGLNTEAFF TGCAGTGCCCACAGGGGGTTGAACACTGAAGCTTTCTTT
TRBD1 few TRBJ1-5 TRBV11-2 CASSLGQGGGNQPQHF TGTGCCAGCAGCTTAGGACAGGGGGGCGGCAATCAGCCCCAGCATTTT
TRBD1 . TRBJ1-5 TRBV2 CASTKDRGYNQPQHF TGTGCCAGCACCAAGGACAGGGGGTACAATCAGCCCCAGCATTTT
. many TRBJ2-7 TRBV10-3 CAISEMRPSYEQYF TGTGCCATCAGTGAGATGCGACCATCCTACGAGCAGTACTTC
. many TRBJ1-6 TRBV2 CASSTQGAGSNNSPLHF TGTGCCAGCAGTACTCAGGGTGCGGGGTCTAATAATTCACCCCTCCACTTT
TRBD2 many TRBJ2-7 TRBV18 CASSPGKRESDEQYF TGTGCCAGCTCACCTGGGAAGCGGGAGTCAGACGAGCAGTACTTC
TRBD1 . TRBJ1-5 TRBV7-8 CASSSLRGGQPQHF TGTGCCAGCAGCTCTCTCAGGGGGGGGCAGCCCCAGCATTTT
. many TRBJ2-1 TRBV6-1 CASSELPGGHNEQFF TGTGCCAGCAGTGAACTGCCGGGGGGCCACAATGAGCAGTTCTTC
TRBD2 . TRBJ2-1 TRBV9 CASSSGAGYNEQFF TGTGCCAGCTCTTCAGGAGCGGGGTACAATGAGCAGTTCTTC
. . TRBJ2-5 TRBV5-4 CASSLVTGVQETQYF TGTGCCAGCAGCTTGGTAACAGGAGTCCAAGAGACCCAGTACTTC
TRBD1 many TRBJ2-7 TRBV11-2 CASSVQQGAVVYEQYF TGTGCCAGCAGCGTCCAACAGGGGGCGGTGGTCTACGAGCAGTACTTC
. few TRBJ1-5 TRBV5-5 CASSRYLEASNQPQHF TGTGCCAGCAGCAGGTATCTGGAAGCTAGCAATCAGCCCCAGCATTTT
TRBD2 many TRBJ2-7 TRBV12-3/TRBV12-4 CASSLGVGTSGRAIGEQYF TGTGCCAGCAGTTTAGGGGTTGGGACTAGCGGGAGGGCAATCGGCGAGCAGTACTTC
. . TRBJ2-7 TRBV13 CASSPTPSAEQYF TGTGCCAGCAGCCCGACACCGAGCGCCGAGCAGTACTTC
TRBD2 . TRBJ2-2 TRBV19 CASRPSSLAGGPYGELFF TGTGCCAGTAGACCCTCCTCCCTAGCGGGGGGGCCTTACGGGGAGCTGTTTTTT
. many TRBJ2-2 TRBV3-1 CASYKNTGELFF TGTGCCAGCTATAAAAACACCGGGGAGCTGTTTTTT